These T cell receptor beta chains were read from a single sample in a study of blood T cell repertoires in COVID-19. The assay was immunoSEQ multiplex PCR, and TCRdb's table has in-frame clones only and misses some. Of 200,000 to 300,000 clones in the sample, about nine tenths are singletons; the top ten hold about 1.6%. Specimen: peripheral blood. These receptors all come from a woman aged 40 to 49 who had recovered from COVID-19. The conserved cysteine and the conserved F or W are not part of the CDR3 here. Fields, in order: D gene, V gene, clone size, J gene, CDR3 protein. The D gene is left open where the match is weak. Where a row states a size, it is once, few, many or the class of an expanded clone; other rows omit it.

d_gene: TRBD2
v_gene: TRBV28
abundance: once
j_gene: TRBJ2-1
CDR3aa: ASSSPSGGVYNEQF

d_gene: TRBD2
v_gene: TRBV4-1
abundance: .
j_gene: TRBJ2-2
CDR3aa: ASSPRLAGAPNTGELF

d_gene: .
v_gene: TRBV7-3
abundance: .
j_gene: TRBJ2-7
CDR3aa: ASSLNGGALYEQY

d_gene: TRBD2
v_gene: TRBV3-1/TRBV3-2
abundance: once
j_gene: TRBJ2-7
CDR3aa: ASSPWTSRVNEQY

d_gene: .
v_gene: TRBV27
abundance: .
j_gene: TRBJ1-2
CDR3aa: ASSSDSLFGYT

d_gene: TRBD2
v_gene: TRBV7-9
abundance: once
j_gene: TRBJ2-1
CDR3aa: ASSRTSGASYNEQF

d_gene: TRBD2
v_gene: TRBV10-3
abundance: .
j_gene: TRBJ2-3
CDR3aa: AISVGGGPTDTQY

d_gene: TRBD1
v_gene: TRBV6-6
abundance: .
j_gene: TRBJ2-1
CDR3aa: ASSPHPGTGGYNEQF

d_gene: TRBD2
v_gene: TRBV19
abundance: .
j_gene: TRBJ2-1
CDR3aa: ASSKLAGGYNEQF

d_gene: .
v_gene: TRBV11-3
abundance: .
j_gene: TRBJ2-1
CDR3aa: ASSFYYPFGEQF

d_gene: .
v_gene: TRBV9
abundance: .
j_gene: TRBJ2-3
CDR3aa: ASSGRGLRGQY

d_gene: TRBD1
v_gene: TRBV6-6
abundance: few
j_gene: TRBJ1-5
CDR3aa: VSGQGVQPQH

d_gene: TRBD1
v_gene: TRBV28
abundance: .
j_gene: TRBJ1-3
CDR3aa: ASRPTGTGNTIY

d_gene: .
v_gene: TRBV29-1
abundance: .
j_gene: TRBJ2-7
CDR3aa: SVSRDINVQY

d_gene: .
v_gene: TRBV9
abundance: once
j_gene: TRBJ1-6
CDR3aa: ASSVATGFADSPLH